This T cell receptor beta chain was profiled in a study of blood T cell repertoires in COVID-19. The ends were cut back, 5 bases at V and 8 bases at J, with 9 bases in the middle. The V gene's germline CDR1 is LNHDA and CDR2 SQIVND (reference sequence). The CDR3 is 11 residues long. Method: immunoSEQ multiplex PCR; TCRdb's copy keeps in-frame clones and lacks some. The sample includes roughly 210,000 clones, about 88% seen only once; the top ten take 1.5% to 2%. This TCR derives from a man between 65 and 79 years old with acute or convalescent COVID-19. The chain uses TRBV19 and TRBJ1-1; TRBD1 might be the D (5 bases). Sequenced material: peripheral blood. CDR3 residues: CASSLRTEAFF. The CDR3 coding sequence is TGTGCCAGTAGTTTGAGGACAGAAGCTTTCTTT.